This is a list of T cell receptor beta chains from one sample in a study of T-cell reconstitution after alpha-beta-depleted transplantation in children. TCRdb passed the PCR reads through MiXCR, listing each CDR3 protein once. The repertoire has around 240,000 distinct CDR3 sequences, 9.7% of them found once; the top ten carry roughly 5.1%. The specimen was PBMCs from the stem cell graft donor, collected from the stem cell graft. Receptors were obtained from a human donor who donated a stem cell graft to a child with SCID. Each CDR3 is given with its conserved first and last residue. The D gene is left open where the match is weak. Part of the rows lack a size; the others show once, few, many or a class for expanded clones.

D	V	J	size	DNA	CDR3
-	TRBV7-2	TRBJ1-1	many	TGTGCCAGCAGCAGTCGGCCGACGGGTGGTGACACTGAAGCTTTCTTT	CASSSRPTGGDTEAFF
-	TRBV7-3	TRBJ1-3	many	TGTGCCAGCAGCTTCGGACAGGGAAACACCATATATTTT	CASSFGQGNTIYF
TRBD1	TRBV20-1	TRBJ2-7	many	TGCAGTGCTTTGGACAGGGGGTCCTACGAGCAGTACTTC	CSALDRGSYEQYF
-	TRBV28	TRBJ2-7	many	TGTGCCAGCAGTTTCGCGTCCTACGAGCAGTACTTC	CASSFASYEQYF
-	TRBV7-3	TRBJ1-1	many	TGTGCCAGCAGCAGACAGTCGTCCACTGAAGCTTTCTTT	CASSRQSSTEAFF
-	TRBV6-2/TRBV6-3	TRBJ1-2	-	TGTGCCAGCAGACCCCCCACCGATGGCCGCACCTCCTCTGACTATGGCTACACCTTC	CASRPPTDGRTSSDYGYTF
-	TRBV20-1	TRBJ2-2	many	TGCAGTGCTAGTTCCCACGAGTATGGCGGGGAGCTGTTTTTT	CSASSHEYGGELFF
-	TRBV7-6	TRBJ2-5	-	TGTGCCAGCAGCTTAGCCTCGGGTCATGAGACCCAGTACTTC	CASSLASGHETQYF
-	TRBV7-2	TRBJ2-5	many	TGTGCCAGCAGCTTAGGGGGGACTCAAGAGACCCAGTACTTC	CASSLGGTQETQYF
-	TRBV5-1	TRBJ1-1	many	TGCGCCAGCAGCTCGACGGGAAACACTGAAGCTTTCTTT	CASSSTGNTEAFF
TRBD1	TRBV7-9	TRBJ1-6	many	TGTGCCAGCAGCTTCACCGGGACAGTTGATAATTCACCCCTCCACTTT	CASSFTGTVDNSPLHF
-	TRBV2	TRBJ2-1	many	TGTGCCAGCAGTGACCCGGCCCCCTACAATGAGCAGTTCTTC	CASSDPAPYNEQFF
-	TRBV5-1	TRBJ2-5	few	TGCGCCAGCAGCCACAGGGTTCGGGAGACCCAGTACTTC	CASSHRVRETQYF
TRBD1	TRBV27	TRBJ1-2	-	TGTGCCAGCAGTAGAACAGACCGGGACAGGCACCATGGCTACACCTTC	CASSRTDRDRHHGYTF
-	TRBV7-8	TRBJ1-2	many	TGTGCCAGCAGCTCCCGTGGGGGCATCTACTATGGCTACACCTTC	CASSSRGGIYYGYTF
-	TRBV6-5	TRBJ2-7	many	TGTGCCAGCAGTTACACCGGGCGCTACGAGCAGTACTTC	CASSYTGRYEQYF
-	TRBV5-6	TRBJ2-7	-	TGTGCCATCAGCTCAGGGACGGAATACGAGCAGTACTTC	CAISSGTEYEQYF
TRBD1	TRBV20-1	TRBJ2-4	many	TGCAGTGCTAGACAGGGGGTTGTAAACATTCAGTACTTC	CSARQGVVNIQYF
-	TRBV6-4	TRBJ1-6	many	TGTGCCAGCAGTGACCCCGCCCGGTCCCAGCATCCCCTCTATAATTCACCCCTCCACTTT	CASSDPARSQHPLYNSPLHF
-	TRBV2	TRBJ2-2	many	TGTGCCAGCAGCCGGAACAGGGCGGACACCGGGGAGCTGTTTTTT	CASSRNRADTGELFF
TRBD2	TRBV5-4	TRBJ2-5	many	TGTGCCAGCAGTGGGACTAGCGAACAAGAGACCCAGTACTTC	CASSGTSEQETQYF
TRBD2	TRBV3-1	TRBJ2-1	many	TGTGCCAGCAGCCATGGACTAGCGGGTTTCAATGAGCAGTTCTTC	CASSHGLAGFNEQFF
-	TRBV5-1	TRBJ2-7	many	TGCGCCAGCAGCACCACGGATAATACGGGGGAGCAGTACTTC	CASSTTDNTGEQYF
TRBD1	TRBV10-3	TRBJ2-3	-	TGTGCCATCGAACCGGGACAGGGGGCTGTGGATACGCAGTATTTT	CAIEPGQGAVDTQYF
TRBD1	TRBV7-8	TRBJ2-7	few	TGTGCCAGCAGCCTACGGACAGGGGGGCTGGAGTACGAGCAGTACTTC	CASSLRTGGLEYEQYF
-	TRBV20-1	TRBJ2-5	many	TGCAGCGCCTTACCCGGGAGCGGGGAGACCCAGTACTTC	CSALPGSGETQYF
-	TRBV5-1	TRBJ1-1	many	TGCGCCAGCAGCTCAGGCCTGATGAACACTGAAGCTTTCTTT	CASSSGLMNTEAFF
-	TRBV20-1	TRBJ1-1	many	TGCAGTGCTAGAGATGTTCGGGGGGACACTGAAGCTTTCTTT	CSARDVRGDTEAFF
-	TRBV20-1	TRBJ2-5	many	TGCAGTGTAGGGTGGTTACAAGAGACCCAGTACTTC	CSVGWLQETQYF
-	TRBV5-1	TRBJ1-2	-	TGCGCCAGCAGCACAACCAACTATGGCTACACCTTC	CASSTTNYGYTF
-	TRBV10-3	TRBJ1-1	-	TGTGCCATCAGACCCGGCGGGGAGACTGAAGCTTTCTTT	CAIRPGGETEAFF
-	TRBV5-1	TRBJ2-3	many	TGCGCCAGCAGCTTGGTTCCAGGGAGCACAGATACGCAGTATTTT	CASSLVPGSTDTQYF
-	TRBV5-1	TRBJ2-5	many	TGCGCCAGCAGCTTGGGTCAGGGAAGGTGGTTACAGACCCAGTACTTC	CASSLGQGRWLQTQYF
-	TRBV20-1	TRBJ1-1	many	TGCAGTGCTGGGTTGGTTTCGAACACTGAAGCTTTCTTT	CSAGLVSNTEAFF
-	TRBV29-1	TRBJ2-3	many	TGCAGCGCTGCCCCGGGTGAGGGTATCGCAGATACGCAGTATTTT	CSAAPGEGIADTQYF
-	TRBV5-1	TRBJ1-2	many	TGCGCCAGCAGCGTCCGTCAGGGAGGTGAGGGCTACACCTTC	CASSVRQGGEGYTF
-	TRBV24-1	TRBJ2-5	many	TGTGCCACCAGTGATTTGGACAGTGATCAAGAGACCCAGTACTTC	CATSDLDSDQETQYF
-	TRBV13	TRBJ2-1	-	TGTGCCAGCAGCACGAGACAGGAGAGCTCCTACAATGAGCAGTTCTTC	CASSTRQESSYNEQFF